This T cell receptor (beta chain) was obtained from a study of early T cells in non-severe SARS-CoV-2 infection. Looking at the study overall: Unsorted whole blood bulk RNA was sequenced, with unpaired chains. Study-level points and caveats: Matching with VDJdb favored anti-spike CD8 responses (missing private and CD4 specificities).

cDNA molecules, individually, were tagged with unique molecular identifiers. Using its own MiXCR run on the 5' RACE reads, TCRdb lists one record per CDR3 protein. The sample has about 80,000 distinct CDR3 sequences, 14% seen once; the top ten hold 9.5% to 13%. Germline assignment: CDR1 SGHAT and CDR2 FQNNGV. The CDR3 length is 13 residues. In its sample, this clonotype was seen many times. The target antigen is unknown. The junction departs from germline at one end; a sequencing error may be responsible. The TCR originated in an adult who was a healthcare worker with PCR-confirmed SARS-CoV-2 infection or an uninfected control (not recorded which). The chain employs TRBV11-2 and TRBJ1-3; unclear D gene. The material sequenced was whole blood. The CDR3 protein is CASRQSSENTIYF. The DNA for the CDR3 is TGTGCCAGCAGACAAAGCTCTGAAAACACCATATATTTT. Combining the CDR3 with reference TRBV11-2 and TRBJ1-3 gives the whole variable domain EAGVAQSPRYKIIEKRQSVAFWCNPISGHATLYWYQQILGQGPKLLIQFQNNGVVDDSQLPKDRFSAERLKGVDSTLKIQPAKLEDSAVYLCASRQSSENTIYFGEGSWLTVV.